What follows are 17 T cell receptor beta chains derived from one specimen sequenced in a study of Graves' ophthalmopathy and Graves' hyperthyroidism. Amplifying from RNA transcripts, the study obtained TCR beta CDR3 regions. Investigators did first-round RT-PCR with HTBI primers, then second-round multiplex PCR. One entry per CDR3 protein results from TCRdb running MiXCR on the multiplex PCR reads. The sample holds over a million distinct CDR3 sequences; 36% are singletons and the top ten take approximately 12%. Sequenced input: peripheral blood or thyroid tissue (not recorded which). These receptors all stem from an adult man with Graves' hyperthyroidism.

This clonotype was counted at least ten times. The J gene is TRBJ2-7, the V gene TRBV7-8, with 7 bases matching TRBD1. The germline gives CDR1 SGHVS, CDR2 FQNEAQ. V lost 1 base and J lost 4; bases outside the gene matches: 7. The CDR3 runs to 15 residues. CDR3 loop: CASSLEGQISYEQYF. In nucleotides, the CDR3 is TGTGCCAGCAGCTTAGAGGGACAGATTTCTTACGAGCAGTACTTC.

This clonotype has just a few counts. This rearrangement joins TRBV29-1 to TRBJ2-7, with D hard to call. Looked up from germline, CDR1 is SQVTM and CDR2 is ANQGSEA. The CDR3 sequence is 12 residues long. The V end was cut by 0 bases, the J end by 4 bases, with 7 bases between. DNA for the CDR3: TGCAGCGTTGAAGATTCCGGTTACGAGCAGTACTTC. It translates to CSVEDSGYEQYF.

V gene TRBV7-9 combines with J gene TRBJ1-2, with unresolved D. The CDR3 loop spans 17 amino acids. CDR1 is SEHNR, CDR2 FQNEAQ, per germline (reference sequence). Trimming left V 9 bases short and J 8 bases short, with 31 bases between. The CDR3 DNA follows: TGTGCCAGTAGTATAGATCATCAGTCGGGCACAGCCTCGGGCTACACCTTC. It encodes CASSIDHQSGTASGYTF.

The table lists this clonotype with many counts. This chain uses TRBV5-1 with TRBJ1-5; D not resolved. Looked up from germline, CDR1 is SGHRS and CDR2 is YFSETQ. The CDR3 covers 13 residues. Trimming left V 9 bases short and J 2 bases short, with 12 bases between. The CDR3 nucleotides are TGCGCCACCACAGTGTTTGGCAATCAGCCCCAGCATTTT. The encoded protein is CATTVFGNQPQHF.

This clonotype has a count of ten or more. This chain connects TRBV2 to TRBJ2-5, with 9 positions matching TRBD2. The V gene end was trimmed by 4 bases and the J gene end by 2 bases; junction bases not matched to a gene: 2. Germline V gene sequence: CDR1 SNHLY, CDR2 FYNNEI. The CDR3 extends over 14 amino acids. The CDR3 DNA reads TGTGCCAGCAGTGCTCTAGCGGGACAAGAGACCCAGTACTTC. Protein product: CASSALAGQETQYF.

This clonotype was seen ten or more times. The rearrangement joins TRBV11-2 to TRBJ1-6; D remains ambiguous. V lost 1 base to trimming and J lost 5 bases, with 6 bases between them. The CDR3 has 14 amino acids. Germline V CDR1 and CDR2: SGHAT, FQNNGV. The CDR3: CASSLGAHNSPLHF. For the CDR3, the DNA is TGTGCCAGCAGCTTAGGGGCCCATAATTCACCCCTCCACTTT.

The chain recombines TRBV19 with TRBJ1-5; D gene unclear. This CDR3 comprises 16 residues. Trimming left V 0 bases short and J 4 bases short, with 13 bases between. Per germline, CDR1 LNHDA and CDR2 SQIVND (reference sequence). The CDR3 nucleotides are TGTGCCAGTAGTATAGATCGAGTCCCGGGAAATCAGCCCCAGCATTTT. It encodes CASSIDRVPGNQPQHF.

The sample holds many counts of this clonotype. The chain is built from TRBV6-5 and TRBJ1-2; 10 bases fit TRBD1. The V and J ends lost 6 bases and 2 bases, in that order; junction bases with no gene match: 3. The CDR3 spans 14 residues. Germline loops: CDR1 MNHEY, CDR2 SVGAGI. CDR3 protein: CASRGQGENYGYTF. CDR3 coding DNA: TGTGCCAGCAGAGGACAGGGGGAAAACTATGGCTACACCTTC.

This clonotype was recorded many times. The V call is TRBV20-1, the J call TRBJ2-7; 9 nucleotides agree with TRBD2. Germline V gives CDR1 DFQATT, CDR2 SNEGSKA (reference sequence). J lost 1 base, V lost 3 bases, and 7 bases had no gene match. CDR3 length: 15 residues. This CDR3 is CSARHSGSRSYEQYF. In DNA, the CDR3 is TGCAGTGCTAGGCATAGCGGGAGTCGGTCCTACGAGCAGTACTTC.

This clonotype was detected many times. The rearrangement links TRBV24-1 to TRBJ2-5; D gene uncertain. Trimming cost V 3 bases and J 4 bases, with 11 bases left between them. The CDR3 length is 14 residues. Germline CDR1 KGHDR, CDR2 SFDVKD. The CDR3 sequence: CATSDNDNRETQYF. Written as DNA, the CDR3 is TGTGCCACCAGTGATAACGACAACCGAGAGACCCAGTACTTC.

As regards this clonotype: A much larger clone differs from this one at a single base, so this may be a read error. The chain recombines TRBV9 with TRBJ2-7, with D maybe TRBD1 (5 bases). Germline V gene data show CDR1 as SGDLS and CDR2 as YYNGEE. This CDR3 is 12 amino acids long. In DNA, the CDR3 is TGTGCCAGCGGCGTAACAGGCAGCGAGCAGTACTTC. It translates to CASGVTGSEQYF.

For this clonotype: Germline and junction disagree at one end, which may indicate a read error. This rearrangement joins TRBV10-2 to TRBJ1-1; D uncertain. CDR1 WSHSY and CDR2 SAAADI come from the germline V gene. The CDR3 runs 15 residues. CDR3 region: CASSYSSNTNTEAFF. For the CDR3, the DNA is TGTGCCAGCAGTTACTCCTCGAACACGAACACTGAAGCTTTCTTT.

This clonotype has ten or more counts. The chain uses TRBV12-3 or TRBV12-4 and TRBJ1-3; possible D gene TRBD1, 5 bases. Trimming pared 5 bases from V and 2 bases from J, leaving 16 bases between. CDR3 size: 16 residues. CDR3 DNA sequence: TGTGCCAGCAGTGGGACCGTCAGGGACGCTGGAAACACCATATATTTT. Translating it yields CASSGTVRDAGNTIYF.

This clonotype was detected ten times or more. The V call is TRBV7-2, the J call TRBJ2-7; D is unresolved. This CDR3 is 14 amino acids long. Germline CDR1 reads SGHTA; CDR2 reads FQGNSA. Trimming removed 0 bases from V and 4 bases from J, with 10 bases in between. CDR3 loop: CASSLADRWYEQYF. DNA of the CDR3: TGTGCCAGCAGCTTAGCGGATCGGTGGTACGAGCAGTACTTC.

The sample holds a few counts of this clonotype. A junction boundary mismatches the germline segment, possibly from a read error. The J gene is TRBJ2-5, the V gene TRBV7-9; maybe TRBD2 (5 bases). Germline values: CDR1 SEHNR, CDR2 FQNEAQ (reference sequence). CDR3 size: 12 residues. CDR3 amino acids: CASYMKPGTPTF. The CDR3, as DNA: TGTGCCAGCTACATGAAACCGGGAACCCCAACTTTC.

This clonotype was counted a few times. The V call is TRBV12-5, the J call TRBJ1-5, with D possibly TRBD1 on 5 matching bases. The CDR3 is 15 amino acids. The germline V gene has CDR1 LGHNT and CDR2 FRNRAP. Trimming took off 7 bases at V and 2 bases at J, with 15 bases between the two ends. The CDR3 coding sequence is TGTGCTAGTGCCGTGGGGGGAGTGGGCAATCAGCCCCAGCATTTT. Its protein product is CASAVGGVGNQPQHF.

The chain joins TRBV10-1 to TRBJ1-1, with 7 bases lining up with TRBD1. The length of the CDR3 is 13 residues. V gave up 10 bases and J gave up 1 base; unmatched junction bases: 6. Germline loops: CDR1 WNHNN, CDR2 SYGVQD (reference sequence). The DNA of the CDR3 is TGCGCCATCCGACAGGGACCGAACACTGAAGCTTTCTTT. Its translation: CAIRQGPNTEAFF.